This T cell receptor (beta chain) originates from a study of blood T cells in healthy people across ages. This clonotype has more than one count but fewer than ten. J gave up 9 bases and V 3 bases, and 10 bases lay outside the gene matches. The CDR3 is made up of 15 amino acids. Per the germline V gene, CDR1 is MGHRA and CDR2 is YSYEKL. The second PCR ran roughly 7 to 11 cycles with a sample-barcoded 5' primer and J-beta primers. From the 5' RACE reads, TCRdb called clonotypes with MiXCR, one entry per CDR3 protein. The sample lists around 1,500,000 distinct CDR3 sequences; over 25% were seen once. The receptor comes from a woman in her twenties or thirties in good health. The rearrangement joins TRBV4-1 to TRBJ2-1, with 8 bases lining up with TRBD2. Sequencing input: blood. The CDR3 sequence: CASSHEGTRSTEQFF. The CDR3 region has the DNA TGCGCCAGCAGCCATGAAGGGACTAGAAGTACTGAGCAGTTCTTC.